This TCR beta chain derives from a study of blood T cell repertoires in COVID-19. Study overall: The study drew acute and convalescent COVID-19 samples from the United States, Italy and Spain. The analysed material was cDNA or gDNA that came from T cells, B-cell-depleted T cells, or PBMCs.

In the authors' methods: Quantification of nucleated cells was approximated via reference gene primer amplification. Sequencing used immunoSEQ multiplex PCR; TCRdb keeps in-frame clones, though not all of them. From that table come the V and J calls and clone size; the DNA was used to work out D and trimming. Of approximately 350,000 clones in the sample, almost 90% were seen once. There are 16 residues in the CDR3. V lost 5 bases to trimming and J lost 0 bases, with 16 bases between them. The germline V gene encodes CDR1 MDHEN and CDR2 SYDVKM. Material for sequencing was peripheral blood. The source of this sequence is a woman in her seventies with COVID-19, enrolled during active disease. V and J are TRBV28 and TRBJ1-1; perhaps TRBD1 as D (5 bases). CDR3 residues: CASSPFGGLMNTEAFF. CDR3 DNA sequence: TGTGCCAGCAGTCCTTTCGGGGGACTTATGAACACTGAAGCTTTCTTT.